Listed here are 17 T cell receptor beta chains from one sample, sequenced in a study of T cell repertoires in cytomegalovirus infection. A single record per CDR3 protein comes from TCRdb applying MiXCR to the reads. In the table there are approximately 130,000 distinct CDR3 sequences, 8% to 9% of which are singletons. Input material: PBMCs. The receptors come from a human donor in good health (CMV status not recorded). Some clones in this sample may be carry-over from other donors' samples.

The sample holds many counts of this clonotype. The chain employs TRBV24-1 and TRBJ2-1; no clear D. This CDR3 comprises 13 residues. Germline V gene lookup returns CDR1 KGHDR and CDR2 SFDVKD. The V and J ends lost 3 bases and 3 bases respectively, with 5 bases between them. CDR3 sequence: CATSDQNYNEQFF. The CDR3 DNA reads TGTGCCACCAGTGATCAAAACTACAATGAGCAGTTCTTC.

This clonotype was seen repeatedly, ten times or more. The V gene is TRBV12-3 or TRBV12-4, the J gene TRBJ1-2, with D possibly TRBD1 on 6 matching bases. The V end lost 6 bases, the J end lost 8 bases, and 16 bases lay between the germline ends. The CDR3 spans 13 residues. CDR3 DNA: TGTGCCAGCAGCCGGTCTGGGGGGGCCGGCTACACCTTC. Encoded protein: CASSRSGGAGYTF.

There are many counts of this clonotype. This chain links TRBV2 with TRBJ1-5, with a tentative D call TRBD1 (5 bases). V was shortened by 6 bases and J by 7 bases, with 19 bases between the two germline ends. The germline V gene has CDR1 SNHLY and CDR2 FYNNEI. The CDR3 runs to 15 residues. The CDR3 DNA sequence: TGTGCCAGCAGCCCCAACGGGCAGGGCCACCAGCCCCAGCATTTT. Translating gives CASSPNGQGHQPQHF.

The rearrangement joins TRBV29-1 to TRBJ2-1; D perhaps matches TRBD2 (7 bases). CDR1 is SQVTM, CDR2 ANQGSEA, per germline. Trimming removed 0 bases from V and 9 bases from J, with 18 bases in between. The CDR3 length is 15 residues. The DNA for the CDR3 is TGCAGCGTTGAAGATCTAATCGGGGGGCGAGGTGAGCAGTTCTTC. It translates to CSVEDLIGGRGEQFF.

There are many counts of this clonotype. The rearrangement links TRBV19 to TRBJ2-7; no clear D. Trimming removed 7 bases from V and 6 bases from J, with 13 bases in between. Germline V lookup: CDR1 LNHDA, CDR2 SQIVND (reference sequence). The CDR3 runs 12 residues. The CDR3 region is CASTVGTGEQYF. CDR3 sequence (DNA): TGTGCCAGTACAGTGGGAACGGGCGAGCAGTACTTC. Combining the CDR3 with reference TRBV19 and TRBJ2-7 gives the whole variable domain DGGITQSPKYLFRKEGQNVTLSCEQNLNHDAMYWYRQDPGQGLRLIYYSQIVNDFQKGDIAEGYSVSREKKESFPLTVTSAQKNPTAFYLCASTVGTGEQYFGPGTRLTVT.

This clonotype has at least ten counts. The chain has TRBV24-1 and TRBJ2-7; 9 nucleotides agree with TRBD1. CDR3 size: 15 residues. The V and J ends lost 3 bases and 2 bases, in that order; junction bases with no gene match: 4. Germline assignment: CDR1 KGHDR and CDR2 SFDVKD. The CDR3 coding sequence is TGTGCCACCAGTGATGGACAGGGGCCAACCTACGAGCAGTACTTC. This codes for CATSDGQGPTYEQYF.

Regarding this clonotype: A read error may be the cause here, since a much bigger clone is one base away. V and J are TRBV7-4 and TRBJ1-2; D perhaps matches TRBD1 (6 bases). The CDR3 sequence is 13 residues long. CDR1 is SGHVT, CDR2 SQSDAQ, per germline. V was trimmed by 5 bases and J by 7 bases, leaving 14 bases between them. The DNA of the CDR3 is TGTGCCAGCAGCCCCTCGGGGGCCAGTGGCTACACCTTC. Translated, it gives CASSPSGASGYTF.

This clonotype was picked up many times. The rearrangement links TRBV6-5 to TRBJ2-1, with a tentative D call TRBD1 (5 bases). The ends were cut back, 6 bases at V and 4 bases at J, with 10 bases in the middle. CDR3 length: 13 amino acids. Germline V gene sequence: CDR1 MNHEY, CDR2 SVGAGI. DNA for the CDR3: TGTGCCAGCAGACTCAGGGATTACAATGAGCAGTTCTTC. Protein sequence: CASRLRDYNEQFF.

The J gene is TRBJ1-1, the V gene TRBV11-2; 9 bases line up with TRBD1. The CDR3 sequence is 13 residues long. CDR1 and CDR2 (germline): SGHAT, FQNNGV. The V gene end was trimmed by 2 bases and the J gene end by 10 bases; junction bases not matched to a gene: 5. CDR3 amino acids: CASSLLLDRGAFF. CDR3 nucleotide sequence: TGTGCCAGCAGCTTATTACTGGACAGGGGAGCTTTCTTT.

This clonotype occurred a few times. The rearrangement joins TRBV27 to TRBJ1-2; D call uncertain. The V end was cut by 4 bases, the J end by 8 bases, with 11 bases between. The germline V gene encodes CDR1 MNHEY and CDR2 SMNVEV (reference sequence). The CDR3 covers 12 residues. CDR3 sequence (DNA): TGTGCCAGCAGTTGGCGGGGATTAGGCTACACCTTC. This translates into CASSWRGLGYTF.

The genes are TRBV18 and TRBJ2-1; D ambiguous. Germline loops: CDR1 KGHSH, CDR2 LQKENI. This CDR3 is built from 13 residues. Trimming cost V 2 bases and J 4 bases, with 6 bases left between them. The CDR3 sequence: CASSPFLYNEQFF. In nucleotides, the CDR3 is TGTGCCAGCTCACCATTCCTGTACAATGAGCAGTTCTTC. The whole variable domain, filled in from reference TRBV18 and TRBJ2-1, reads NAGVMQNPRHLVRRRGQEARLRCSPMKGHSHVYWYRQLPEEGLKFMVYLQKENIIDESGMPKERFSAEFPKEGPSILRIQQVVRGDSAAYFCASSPFLYNEQFFGPGTRLTVL.

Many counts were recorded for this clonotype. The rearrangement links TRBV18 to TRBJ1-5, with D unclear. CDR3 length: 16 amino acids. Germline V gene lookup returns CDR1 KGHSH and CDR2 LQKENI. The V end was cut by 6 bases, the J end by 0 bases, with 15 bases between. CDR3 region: CASSPEINDSNQPQHF. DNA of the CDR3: TGTGCCAGCTCGCCCGAGATCAACGATAGCAATCAGCCCCAGCATTTT.

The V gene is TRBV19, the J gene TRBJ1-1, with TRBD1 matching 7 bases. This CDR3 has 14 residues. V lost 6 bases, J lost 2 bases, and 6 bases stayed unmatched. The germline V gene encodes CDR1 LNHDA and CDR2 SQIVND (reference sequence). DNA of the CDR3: TGTGCCAGTAGCCAGGGGGGGACCAACACTGAAGCTTTCTTT. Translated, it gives CASSQGGTNTEAFF.

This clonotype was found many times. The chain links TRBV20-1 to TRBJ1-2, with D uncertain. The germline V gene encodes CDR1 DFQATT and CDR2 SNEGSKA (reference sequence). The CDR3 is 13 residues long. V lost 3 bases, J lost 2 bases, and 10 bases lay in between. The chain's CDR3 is CSARGWQNYGYTF. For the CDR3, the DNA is TGCAGTGCTAGGGGGTGGCAGAACTATGGCTACACCTTC.

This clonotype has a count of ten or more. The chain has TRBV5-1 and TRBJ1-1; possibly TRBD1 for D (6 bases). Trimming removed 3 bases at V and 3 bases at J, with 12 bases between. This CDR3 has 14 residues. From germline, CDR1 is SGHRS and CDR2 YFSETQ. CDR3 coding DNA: TGCGCCAGCAGCTGGGACATTTCGGACACTGAAGCTTTCTTT. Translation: CASSWDISDTEAFF.

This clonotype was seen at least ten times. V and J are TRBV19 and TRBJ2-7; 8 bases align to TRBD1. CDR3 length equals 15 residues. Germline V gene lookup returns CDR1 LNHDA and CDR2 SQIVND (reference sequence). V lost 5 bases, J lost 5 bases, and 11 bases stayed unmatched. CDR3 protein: CASSAGQGYGDEQYF. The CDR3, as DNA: TGTGCCAGTAGTGCCGGACAGGGCTACGGCGACGAGCAGTACTTC.

CDR3 bases: TGTGCCAGCAGTCCCCAGGGTCTCTCTGGAAACACCATATATTTT. As protein: CASSPQGLSGNTIYF. This rearrangement joins TRBV2 to TRBJ1-3; a possible D gene is TRBD1 (5 bases). Deletions cut 5 bases from V and 0 bases from J, with 11 bases between. CDR1 and CDR2 from the germline V gene are SNHLY and FYNNEI. The CDR3 is 15 amino acids. Combining the CDR3 with reference TRBV2 and TRBJ1-3 gives the whole variable domain EPEVTQTPSHQVTQMGQEVILRCVPISNHLYFYWYRQILGQKVEFLVSFYNNEISEKSEIFDDQFSVERPDGSNFTLKIRSTKLEDSAMYFCASSPQGLSGNTIYFGEGSWLTVV.